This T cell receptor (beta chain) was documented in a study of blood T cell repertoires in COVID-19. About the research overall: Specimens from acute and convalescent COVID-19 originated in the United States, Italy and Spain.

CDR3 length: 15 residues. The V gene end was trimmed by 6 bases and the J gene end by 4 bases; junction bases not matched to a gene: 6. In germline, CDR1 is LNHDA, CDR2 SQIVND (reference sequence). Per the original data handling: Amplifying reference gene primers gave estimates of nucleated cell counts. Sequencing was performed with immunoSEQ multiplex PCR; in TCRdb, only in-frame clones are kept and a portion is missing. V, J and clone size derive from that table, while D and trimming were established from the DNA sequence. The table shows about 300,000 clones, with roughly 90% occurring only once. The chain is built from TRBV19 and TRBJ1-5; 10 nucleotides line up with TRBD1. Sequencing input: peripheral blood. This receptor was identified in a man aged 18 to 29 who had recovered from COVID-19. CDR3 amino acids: CASRQPDRGNQPQHF. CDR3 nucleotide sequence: TGTGCCAGTAGGCAACCGGACAGGGGGAATCAGCCCCAGCATTTT.